Each of the 26 T cell receptor beta chains below was sequenced from the same sample in a study of blood T cell repertoires in COVID-19. Measured with immunoSEQ multiplex PCR; TCRdb has only the in-frame clones, and not every one. In the table there are about 140,000 clones, about 87% of which are singletons. Sequencing was carried out using peripheral blood. These receptor sequences come from an elderly woman with acute or convalescent COVID-19.

This clone has just a few counts. This chain connects TRBV10-3 to TRBJ1-1; D unclear. The germline V gene has CDR1 ENHRY and CDR2 SYGVKD. The CDR3 is 13 amino acids. With 2 bases removed from V and 1 base from J, the gap between germline ends came to 5 bases. CDR3 sequence reads: CAISELENTEAFF. The CDR3 DNA follows: TGTGCCATCAGTGAGCTAGAGAACACTGAAGCTTTCTTT.

V gene TRBV12-3 or TRBV12-4 combines with J gene TRBJ2-2; the D is unclear. The CDR3 extends over 13 amino acids. Deletions cut 8 bases from V and 1 base from J, with 8 bases between. CDR3 region: CASRGRNTGELFF. CDR3 nucleotide sequence: TGTGCCAGCCGTGGGCGGAACACCGGGGAGCTGTTTTTT.

V gene TRBV5-1 combines with J gene TRBJ1-2; D not certain. Trimming pared 1 base from V and 2 bases from J, leaving 15 bases between. Germline CDR1 is SGHRS and CDR2 is YFSETQ. The CDR3 covers 16 residues. The CDR3: CASSLWLPEQNYGYTF. CDR3 in DNA: TGCGCCAGCAGCTTGTGGTTGCCGGAGCAAAACTATGGCTACACCTTC.

The chain joins TRBV2 to TRBJ2-1, with D possibly matching TRBD2 (5 bases). The germline V gene encodes CDR1 SNHLY and CDR2 FYNNEI. V lost 7 bases, J lost 7 bases, and 17 bases lay in between. The CDR3 is made up of 14 amino acids. CDR3 sequence (DNA): TGTGCCAGCACTAAATACGGGGAATGGAATGAGCAGTTCTTC. It is translated as CASTKYGEWNEQFF.

This sequence joins TRBV10-3 and TRBJ2-2; D unclear. Trimming removed 0 bases from V and 1 base from J, with 6 bases in between. From germline, CDR1 is ENHRY and CDR2 SYGVKD. The CDR3 contains 15 residues. The CDR3 DNA is TGTGCCATCAGTGAGTCGCGGCAGAACACCGGGGAGCTGTTTTTT. It is translated as CAISESRQNTGELFF.

The chain recombines TRBV6-1 with TRBJ1-5, with D uncertain. The V and J ends lost 1 base and 2 bases respectively, with 12 bases between them. The CDR3 totals 16 residues. CDR1 is MNHNS and CDR2 is SASEGT in the germline V gene. The CDR3: CASSEGVSSGNQPQHF. CDR3 sequence (DNA): TGTGCCAGCAGTGAAGGAGTAAGTTCGGGCAATCAGCCCCAGCATTTT.

The V call is TRBV19, the J call TRBJ1-5; D gene ambiguous. Germline V gene data show CDR1 as LNHDA and CDR2 as SQIVND (reference sequence). CDR3 length equals 17 residues. V lost 5 bases and J lost 2, with 19 bases in between. The CDR3 DNA reads as TGTGCCAGTAGTCTAAGCACCCGAGGCGTGGGCAATCAGCCCCAGCATTTT. Residues: CASSLSTRGVGNQPQHF.

J is TRBJ1-5 and V is TRBV6-5; a possible D gene is TRBD1 (5 bases). V was trimmed by 6 bases and J by 4 bases, leaving 13 bases between them. The CDR3 consists of 14 residues. Per germline, CDR1 MNHEY and CDR2 SVGAGI. CDR3 sequence reads: CASSIFGGNQPQHF. CDR3 DNA: TGTGCCAGCAGCATCTTCGGGGGGAATCAGCCCCAGCATTTT.

This rearrangement joins TRBV3-1 (or the pseudogene TRBV3-2) to TRBJ2-1, with 11 bases aligning to TRBD1. The CDR3 is made up of 15 amino acids. Losses at the gene ends were 1 base for V and 9 bases for J; bases not matched to a gene: 5. Germline V gene data show CDR1 as LGHDT and CDR2 as YNNKEL (reference sequence). The DNA for the CDR3 is TGTGCCAGCAGCCAAGTGGGGACAGGGGGGGGTGAGCAGTTCTTC. It encodes CASSQVGTGGGEQFF.

This sequence joins TRBV6-1 and TRBJ1-4; TRBD1 matches at 7 bases. V was pared by 6 bases and J by 0 bases, with 4 bases of the junction left unmatched. Germline CDR1 MNHNS, CDR2 SASEGT. CDR3 size: 15 residues. DNA for the CDR3: TGTGCCAGCAGCCGGGACAGTGCAACTAATGAAAAACTGTTTTTT. Translated, it gives CASSRDSATNEKLFF.

This sequence joins TRBV18 and TRBJ1-1, with TRBD1 as a possible D gene (5 bases). This CDR3 contains 15 residues. The V end was cut by 0 bases, the J end by 0 bases, with 8 bases between. The germline V gene encodes CDR1 KGHSH and CDR2 LQKENI. The CDR3, as DNA: TGTGCCAGCTCACCACCCCAGGGCCTGAACACTGAAGCTTTCTTT. Amino acid sequence: CASSPPQGLNTEAFF.

This clone appeared a single time. V and J are TRBV6-5 and TRBJ1-1; D remains unclear. Per the germline V gene, CDR1 is MNHEY and CDR2 is SVGAGI. V was trimmed by 7 bases and J by 1 base, leaving 10 bases between them. The CDR3 totals 13 residues. For the CDR3, the DNA is TGTGCCAGCAAGACACCTACGAACACTGAAGCTTTCTTT. This translates into CASKTPTNTEAFF.

The CDR3 sequence: CASSIDSSGARETQYF. CDR3 in DNA: TGTGCCAGTAGTATAGATTCTAGCGGGGCGAGGGAGACCCAGTACTTC. This rearrangement joins TRBV19 to TRBJ2-5, with 9 positions matching TRBD2. This CDR3 comprises 16 residues. CDR1 and CDR2 (germline): LNHDA, SQIVND (reference sequence). The ends lost 0 bases at V and 5 bases at J; junction bases unmatched: 7.

The chain recombines TRBV2 with TRBJ2-7, with a possible D match to TRBD2 (5 bases). The CDR3 is made up of 11 amino acids. V gave up 8 bases and J gave up 7 bases, with 12 bases separating them. Germline V lookup: CDR1 SNHLY, CDR2 FYNNEI. CDR3 nucleotides: TGTGCCAGCGAACTAGTCGAAGAGCAGTACTTC. Encoded protein: CASELVEEQYF.

V is TRBV30 and J is TRBJ2-2, with 10 bases aligning to TRBD1. The junction had 4 bases not matched to a gene; V was cut back by 0 bases and J by 6 bases. The CDR3 sequence is 15 residues long. Germline V CDR1 and CDR2: GTSNPN, SVGIG (reference sequence). The CDR3 DNA sequence: TGTGCCTGGAGTGTCGGGACAGGGGTGCCCGGGGAGCTGTTTTTT. Encoded protein: CAWSVGTGVPGELFF.

V and J are TRBV4-1 and TRBJ2-3; 7 bases map to TRBD2. CDR3 size: 16 residues. The junction had 7 bases not matched to a gene; V was cut back by 4 bases and J by 0 bases. Per germline, CDR1 MGHRA and CDR2 YSYEKL. This chain's CDR3 is CASSPKAGSSTDTQYF. The DNA of the CDR3 is TGCGCCAGCAGCCCTAAAGCGGGGAGTAGCACAGATACGCAGTATTTT.

This sequence joins TRBV13 and TRBJ2-7, with 10 bases identical to TRBD1. This CDR3 is 18 amino acids long. Trimming took 5 bases from V and 0 from J; bases not matched to a gene: 13. Germline V gives CDR1 PRHDT, CDR2 FYEKMQ (reference sequence). The CDR3 sequence: CASSRMTGGIPFSYEQYF. The CDR3 nucleotides read TGTGCCAGCAGCAGAATGACAGGGGGCATCCCGTTCTCCTACGAGCAGTACTTC.

The V and J genes are TRBV5-4 and TRBJ1-6, with 9 bases fitting TRBD1. This CDR3 region has 17 residues. Germline loops: CDR1 SGHNT, CDR2 YYREEE (reference sequence). V lost 2 bases, J lost 4 bases, and 7 bases stayed unmatched. CDR3 sequence: CASSFATGGSYNSPLHF. CDR3 DNA: TGTGCCAGCAGCTTCGCCACAGGGGGCTCATATAATTCACCCCTCCACTTT.

V usage is TRBV2 and J usage is TRBJ1-5, with D possibly being TRBD1 (6 bases). Germline V gene sequence: CDR1 SNHLY, CDR2 FYNNEI. V lost 8 bases, J lost 4 bases, and 12 bases lay in between. The CDR3 extends over 13 amino acids. In nucleotides, the CDR3 is TGTGCCAGCGGGCCAGGGGCTAATCAGCCCCAGCATTTT. Translated: CASGPGANQPQHF.

This chain uses TRBV18 with TRBJ1-4, with 9 bases that match TRBD1. V lost 5 bases and J lost 5; bases outside the gene matches: 18. The germline V gene has CDR1 KGHSH and CDR2 LQKENI. This CDR3 has 19 residues. For the CDR3, the DNA is TGTGCCAGCTCAGCCAAAATCTGGACAGGGGTCCGCCGGAATGAAAAACTGTTTTTT. It yields the protein CASSAKIWTGVRRNEKLFF. Full variable domain (remainder filled in from reference TRBV18 and TRBJ1-4): NAGVMQNPRHLVRRRGQEARLRCSPMKGHSHVYWYRQLPEEGLKFMVYLQKENIIDESGMPKERFSAEFPKEGPSILRIQQVVRGDSAAYFCASSAKIWTGVRRNEKLFFGSGTQLSVL.

In DNA form, the CDR3 reads TGTGCCACCAGAGGGGCGGCCGGGGAGCTGTTTTTT. Its translation: CATRGAAGELFF. V is TRBV24-1 and J is TRBJ2-2, with D maybe TRBD1 (5 bases). The germline V gene encodes CDR1 KGHDR and CDR2 SFDVKD. The CDR3 totals 12 residues. V lost 7 bases, J lost 6 bases, and 8 bases lay in between.

The DNA for the CDR3 is TGCGCCAGCAGCTTGGCTAGCGGGACCTACAATGAGCAGTTCTTC. Translated: CASSLASGTYNEQFF. The chain joins TRBV5-1 to TRBJ2-1, with TRBD2 identical over 9 bases. J was trimmed by 2 bases and V by 0 bases; bases with no gene match: 0. From germline, CDR1 is SGHRS and CDR2 YFSETQ. The CDR3 covers 15 residues.

The chain recombines TRBV6-1 with TRBJ1-3; no firm D call. The CDR3 spans 19 residues. Germline CDR1 and CDR2: MNHNS and SASEGT. The germline V and J ends were trimmed by 3 bases and 0 bases, with 21 bases remaining between them. CDR3 loop: CASSDQSGGSEYSGNTIYF. The CDR3, as DNA: TGTGCCAGCAGTGACCAGTCCGGAGGCAGCGAATACTCTGGAAACACCATATATTTT.

This rearrangement joins TRBV3-1 (or the pseudogene TRBV3-2) to TRBJ1-1; TRBD1 might be the D (5 bases). V lost 4 bases, J lost 6 bases, and 15 bases lay in between. CDR1 is LGHDT, CDR2 YNNKEL, per germline (reference sequence). The CDR3 runs to 14 residues. The CDR3 sequence is CASSLLGGLAEAFF. CDR3 in DNA: TGTGCCAGCAGCCTCCTGGGGGGTTTGGCTGAAGCTTTCTTT.

This sequence joins TRBV20-1 and TRBJ1-4; D might be TRBD1 (5 bases). CDR3 length: 13 residues. Germline values: CDR1 DFQATT, CDR2 SNEGSKA (reference sequence). Trimming took off 3 bases at V and 8 bases at J, with 13 bases between the two ends. For the CDR3, the DNA is TGCAGTGCTAGTTCGGGGGATCAGGAAAAACTGTTTTTT. It yields the protein CSASSGDQEKLFF.

This rearrangement joins TRBV3-1 (or the pseudogene TRBV3-2) to TRBJ2-2; D may be TRBD2 (6 bases). Trimming shortened V by 2 bases and J by 1 base, and 11 bases separated the two germline ends. Germline lookup yields CDR1 LGHDT and CDR2 YNNKEL (reference sequence). The CDR3 consists of 16 residues. CDR3: CASSQTAGRNTGELFF. The CDR3, as DNA: TGTGCCAGCAGCCAAACGGCGGGACGGAACACCGGGGAGCTGTTTTTT.